This paragraph covers one TCR beta chain sequence. As yet, its antigen is unknown. No donor was unhealthy or non-Caucasian. After template switching added a universal primer site, the resulting cDNA carried unique molecular identifiers. TCRdb reprocessed the 5' RACE reads via MiXCR and lists one record per CDR3 protein. The sample contains roughly 690,000 distinct CDR3 sequences, approximately 21% of which appear only once. The sample is drawn from a study of identical twins. Study results and limitations: Out-of-frame alpha sequences shared by twins were enriched for low generation probability.

The CDR3 is 15 residues long. Trimming left V 6 bases short and J 7 bases short, with 21 bases between. The V gene's germline CDR1 is DFQATT and CDR2 SNEGSKA (reference sequence). These data also formed part of another study, on T cells expressing NK-cell markers.

This sequence joins TRBV20-1 and TRBJ2-2, with a possible D match to TRBD2 (6 bases). The sequenced material came from PBMCs. This sequence originates from a woman aged 18-30 years in good health. CDR3: CSAEARARGSGELFF. The DNA for the CDR3 is TGCAGTGCGGAAGCCCGGGCCCGGGGGAGCGGGGAGCTGTTTTTT.